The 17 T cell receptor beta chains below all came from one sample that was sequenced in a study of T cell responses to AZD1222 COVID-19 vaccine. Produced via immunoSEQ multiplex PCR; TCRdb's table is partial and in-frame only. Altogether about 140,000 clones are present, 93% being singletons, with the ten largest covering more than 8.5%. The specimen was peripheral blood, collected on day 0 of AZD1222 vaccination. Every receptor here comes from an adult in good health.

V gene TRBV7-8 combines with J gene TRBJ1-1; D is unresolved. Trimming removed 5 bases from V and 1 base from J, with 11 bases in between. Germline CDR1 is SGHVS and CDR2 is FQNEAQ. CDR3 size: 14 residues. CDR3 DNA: TGTGCCAGCAGCCCCTCGGGAGCGAACACTGAAGCTTTCTTT. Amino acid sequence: CASSPSGANTEAFF.

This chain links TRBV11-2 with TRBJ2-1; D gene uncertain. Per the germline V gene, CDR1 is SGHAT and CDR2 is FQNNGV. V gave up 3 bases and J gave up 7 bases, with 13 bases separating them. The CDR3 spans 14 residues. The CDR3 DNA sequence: TGTGCCAGCAGCTTTGGATTTTCTGGTAATGAGCAGTTCTTC. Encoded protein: CASSFGFSGNEQFF.

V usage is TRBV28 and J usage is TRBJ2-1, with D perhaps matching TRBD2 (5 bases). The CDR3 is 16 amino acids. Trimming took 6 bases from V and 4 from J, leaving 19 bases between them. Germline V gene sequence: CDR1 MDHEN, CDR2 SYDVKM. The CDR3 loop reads CASRESGRGSYNEQFF. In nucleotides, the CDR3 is TGTGCCAGCAGGGAAAGCGGTCGTGGGAGTTACAATGAGCAGTTCTTC.

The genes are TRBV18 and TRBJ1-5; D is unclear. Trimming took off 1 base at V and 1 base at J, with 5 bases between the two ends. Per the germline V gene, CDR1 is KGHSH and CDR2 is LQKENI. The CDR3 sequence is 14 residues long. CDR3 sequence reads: CASSPQESNQPQHF. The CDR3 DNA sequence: TGTGCCAGCTCACCACAGGAAAGCAATCAGCCCCAGCATTTT. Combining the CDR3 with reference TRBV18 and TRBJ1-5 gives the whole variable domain NAGVMQNPRHLVRRRGQEARLRCSPMKGHSHVYWYRQLPEEGLKFMVYLQKENIIDESGMPKERFSAEFPKEGPSILRIQQVVRGDSAAYFCASSPQESNQPQHFGDGTRLSIL.

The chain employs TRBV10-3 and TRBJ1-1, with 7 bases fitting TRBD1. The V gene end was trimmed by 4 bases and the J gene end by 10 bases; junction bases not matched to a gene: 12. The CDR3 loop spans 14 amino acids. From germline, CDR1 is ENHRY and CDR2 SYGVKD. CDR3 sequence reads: CAISGDRDRLGAFF. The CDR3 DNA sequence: TGTGCCATCAGTGGCGACAGGGATAGGTTGGGAGCTTTCTTT.

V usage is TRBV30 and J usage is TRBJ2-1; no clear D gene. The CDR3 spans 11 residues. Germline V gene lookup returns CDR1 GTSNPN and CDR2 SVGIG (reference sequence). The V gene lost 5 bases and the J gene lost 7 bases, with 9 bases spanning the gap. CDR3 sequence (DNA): TGTGCCTGGGGGAAGGAGAATGAGCAGTTCTTC. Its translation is CAWGKENEQFF.

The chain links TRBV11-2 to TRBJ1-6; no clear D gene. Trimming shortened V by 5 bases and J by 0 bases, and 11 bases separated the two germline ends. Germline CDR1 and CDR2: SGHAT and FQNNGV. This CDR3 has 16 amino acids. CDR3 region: CASSRAGSSYNSPLHF. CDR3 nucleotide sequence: TGTGCCAGCAGCCGGGCCGGGAGCTCCTATAATTCACCCCTCCACTTT.

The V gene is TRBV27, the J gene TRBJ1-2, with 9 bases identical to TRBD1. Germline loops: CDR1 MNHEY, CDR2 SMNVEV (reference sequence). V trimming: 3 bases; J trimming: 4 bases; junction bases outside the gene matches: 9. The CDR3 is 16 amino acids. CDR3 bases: TGTGCCAGCAGTTTTAACCGGGACAGGGTTCGCTATGGCTACACCTTC. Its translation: CASSFNRDRVRYGYTF.

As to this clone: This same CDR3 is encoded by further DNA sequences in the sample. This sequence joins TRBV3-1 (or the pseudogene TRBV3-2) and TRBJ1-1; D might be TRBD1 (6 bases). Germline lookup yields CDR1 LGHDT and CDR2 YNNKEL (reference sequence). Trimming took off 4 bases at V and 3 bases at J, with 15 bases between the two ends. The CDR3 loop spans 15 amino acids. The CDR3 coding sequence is TGTGCCAGCAGCCGAGGGGCCGGGGGCTACACTGAAGCTTTCTTT. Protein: CASSRGAGGYTEAFF.

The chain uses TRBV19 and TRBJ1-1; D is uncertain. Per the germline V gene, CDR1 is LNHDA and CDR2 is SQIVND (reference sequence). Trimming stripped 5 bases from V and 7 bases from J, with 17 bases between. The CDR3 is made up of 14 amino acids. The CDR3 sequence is CASSPRGYGLEAFF. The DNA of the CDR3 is TGTGCCAGTAGTCCGCGAGGGTACGGCCTTGAAGCTTTCTTT.

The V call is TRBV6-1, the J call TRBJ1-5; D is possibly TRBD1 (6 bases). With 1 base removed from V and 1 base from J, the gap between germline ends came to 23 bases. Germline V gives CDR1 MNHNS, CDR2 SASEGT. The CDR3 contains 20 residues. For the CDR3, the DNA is TGTGCCAGCAGTGAAGAACCTCCTACAAGTGGGGGCTTAAGCAATCAGCCCCAGCATTTT. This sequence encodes CASSEEPPTSGGLSNQPQHF.

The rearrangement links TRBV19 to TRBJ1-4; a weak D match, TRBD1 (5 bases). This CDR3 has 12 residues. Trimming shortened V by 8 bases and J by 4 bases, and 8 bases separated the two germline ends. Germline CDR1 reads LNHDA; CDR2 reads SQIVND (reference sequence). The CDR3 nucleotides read TGTGCCAGTGGGGCCCTTAATGAAAAACTGTTTTTT. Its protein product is CASGALNEKLFF.

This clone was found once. Here the CDR3 reads CASSSGTGDGYTF. As DNA, the CDR3 is TGTGCCAGCAGCTCAGGGACAGGGGATGGCTACACCTTC. The chain couples TRBV13 to TRBJ1-2; 10 bases fit TRBD1. This CDR3 is 13 amino acids long. With 4 bases clipped from V and 6 bases from J, the junction kept 2 bases outside the gene matches. Per germline, CDR1 PRHDT and CDR2 FYEKMQ (reference sequence).

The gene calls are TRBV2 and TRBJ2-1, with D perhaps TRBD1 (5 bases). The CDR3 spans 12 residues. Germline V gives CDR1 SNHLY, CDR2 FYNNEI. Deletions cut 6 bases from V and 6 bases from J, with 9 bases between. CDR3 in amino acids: CASRETGNEQFF. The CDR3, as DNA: TGTGCCAGCAGGGAAACAGGCAATGAGCAGTTCTTC.

The DNA of the CDR3 is TGTGCCAGCAGCCAGACTAGCGGCGGGACCCAGTACTTC. Its protein product is CASSQTSGGTQYF. This sequence joins TRBV3-1 (or the pseudogene TRBV3-2) and TRBJ2-5, with 9 bases fitting TRBD2. V was pared by 3 bases and J by 7 bases, with 3 bases of the junction left unmatched. The germline V gene has CDR1 LGHDT and CDR2 YNNKEL (reference sequence). The CDR3 is 13 amino acids.

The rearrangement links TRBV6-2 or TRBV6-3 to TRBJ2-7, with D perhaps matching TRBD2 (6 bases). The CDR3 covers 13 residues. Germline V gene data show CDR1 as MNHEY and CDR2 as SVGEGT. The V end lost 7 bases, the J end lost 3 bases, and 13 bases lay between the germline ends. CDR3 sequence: CASTPGGLYEQYF. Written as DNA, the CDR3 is TGTGCCAGCACCCCCGGAGGGCTCTACGAGCAGTACTTC.

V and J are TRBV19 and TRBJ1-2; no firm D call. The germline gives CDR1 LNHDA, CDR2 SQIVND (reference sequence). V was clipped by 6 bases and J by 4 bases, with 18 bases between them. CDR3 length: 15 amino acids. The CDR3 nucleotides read TGTGCCAGTAGCCGCCGCTCCCAGATGTCCTATGGCTACACCTTC. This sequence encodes CASSRRSQMSYGYTF.